The 3 T cell receptor beta chains given below trace back to one sample, sequenced in a study of T cells after yellow fever vaccination. Each CDR3 protein is one row after TCRdb ran MiXCR on the 5' RACE reads. The sample contains hundreds of thousands of distinct CDR3 sequences, roughly 12% of which appear only once. This sample comprised PBMCs, obtained on the day of the yellow fever booster vaccination. The receptors shown here come from a man aged 25-40 years who received the YFV17D yellow fever vaccine.

The V gene is TRBV10-3, the J gene TRBJ2-2, with TRBD1 identical over 8 bases. Trimming cost V 5 bases and J 3 bases; bases outside gene matches: 5. This CDR3 spans 15 amino acids. Germline V gene data show CDR1 as ENHRY and CDR2 as SYGVKD. This CDR3 reads CAISQDRVDTGELFF. The CDR3 DNA sequence: TGTGCCATCAGTCAGGACAGGGTGGACACCGGGGAGCTGTTTTTT.

The table lists this clonotype with many counts. The V call is TRBV6-2 or TRBV6-3, the J call TRBJ2-1, with 7 bases matching TRBD2. CDR1 and CDR2 (germline): MNHEY, SVGEGT. CDR3 length: 20 amino acids. V dropped 0 bases and J dropped 0; count of bases not matched to a gene: 14. In DNA form, the CDR3 reads TGTGCCAGCAGTTACTCCCTCGTCGTTAGCGGGTGGAGCTCCTACAATGAGCAGTTCTTC. Protein product: CASSYSLVVSGWSSYNEQFF.

This clonotype was counted a few times. The chain has TRBV24-1 and TRBJ2-3, with 11 positions matching TRBD1. V lost 7 bases to trimming and J lost 4 bases; unmatched junction nucleotides: 6. Germline lookup yields CDR1 KGHDR and CDR2 SFDVKD. The CDR3 is 15 amino acids. The chain's CDR3 is CATSQGTGGSDTQYF. The DNA for the CDR3 is TGTGCCACCAGCCAAGGGACAGGGGGGTCAGATACGCAGTATTTT.